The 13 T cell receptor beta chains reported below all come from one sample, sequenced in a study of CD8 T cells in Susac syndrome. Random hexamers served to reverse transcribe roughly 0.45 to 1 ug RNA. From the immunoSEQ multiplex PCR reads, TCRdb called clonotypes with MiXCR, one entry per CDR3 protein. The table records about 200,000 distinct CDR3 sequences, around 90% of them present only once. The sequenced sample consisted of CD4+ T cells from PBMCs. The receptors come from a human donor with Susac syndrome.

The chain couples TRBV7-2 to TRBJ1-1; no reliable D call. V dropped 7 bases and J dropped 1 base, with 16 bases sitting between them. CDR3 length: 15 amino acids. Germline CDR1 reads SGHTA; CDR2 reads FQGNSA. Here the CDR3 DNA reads TGTGCCAGCACCACCACCCCGACCTCGAACACTGAAGCTTTCTTT. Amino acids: CASTTTPTSNTEAFF.

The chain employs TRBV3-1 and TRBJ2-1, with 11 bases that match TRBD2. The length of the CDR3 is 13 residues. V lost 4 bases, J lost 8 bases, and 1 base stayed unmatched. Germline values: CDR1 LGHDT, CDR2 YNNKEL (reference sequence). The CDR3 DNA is TGTGCCAGCAGCCTAGCGGGGGGGCATGAGCAGTTCTTC. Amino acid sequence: CASSLAGGHEQFF.

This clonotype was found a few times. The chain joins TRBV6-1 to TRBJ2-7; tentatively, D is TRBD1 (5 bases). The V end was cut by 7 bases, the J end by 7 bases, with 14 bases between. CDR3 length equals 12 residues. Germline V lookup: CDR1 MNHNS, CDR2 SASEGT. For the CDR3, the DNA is TGTGCCAGCAATGGACAATCTTGGGAGCAGTACTTC. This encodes CASNGQSWEQYF.

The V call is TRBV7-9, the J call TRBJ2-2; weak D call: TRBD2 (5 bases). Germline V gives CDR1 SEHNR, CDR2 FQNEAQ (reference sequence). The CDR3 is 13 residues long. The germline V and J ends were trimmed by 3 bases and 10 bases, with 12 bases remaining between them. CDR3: CASSFSAEQELFF. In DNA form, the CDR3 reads TGTGCCAGCAGCTTTAGCGCCGAGCAGGAGCTGTTTTTT.

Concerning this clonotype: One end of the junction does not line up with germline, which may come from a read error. CDR3 sequence reads: CASTLQGTNEKLFF. The CDR3 DNA reads TGTGCCAGCACCTTACAGGGAACTAATGAAAAACTGTTTTTT. The V gene is TRBV7-9, the J gene TRBJ1-4, with D perhaps TRBD1 (6 bases). From germline, CDR1 is SEHNR and CDR2 FQNEAQ (reference sequence). The CDR3 covers 14 residues.

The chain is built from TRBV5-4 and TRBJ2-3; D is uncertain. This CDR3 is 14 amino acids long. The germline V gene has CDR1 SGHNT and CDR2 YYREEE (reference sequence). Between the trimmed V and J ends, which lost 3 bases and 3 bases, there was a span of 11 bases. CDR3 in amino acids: CASSSDPGTDTQYF. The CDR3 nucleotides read TGTGCCAGCAGCTCCGACCCGGGTACAGATACGCAGTATTTT.

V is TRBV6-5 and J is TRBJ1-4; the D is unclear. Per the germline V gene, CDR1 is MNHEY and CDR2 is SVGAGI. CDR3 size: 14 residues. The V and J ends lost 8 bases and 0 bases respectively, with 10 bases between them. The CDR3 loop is CASGIGATNEKLFF. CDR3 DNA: TGTGCCAGCGGTATAGGTGCAACTAATGAAAAACTGTTTTTT.

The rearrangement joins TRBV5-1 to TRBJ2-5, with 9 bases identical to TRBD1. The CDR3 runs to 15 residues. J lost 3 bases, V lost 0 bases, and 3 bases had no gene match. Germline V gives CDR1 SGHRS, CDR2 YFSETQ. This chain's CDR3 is CASSLDRGLEETQYF. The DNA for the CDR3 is TGCGCCAGCAGCTTGGACAGGGGGCTCGAAGAGACCCAGTACTTC.

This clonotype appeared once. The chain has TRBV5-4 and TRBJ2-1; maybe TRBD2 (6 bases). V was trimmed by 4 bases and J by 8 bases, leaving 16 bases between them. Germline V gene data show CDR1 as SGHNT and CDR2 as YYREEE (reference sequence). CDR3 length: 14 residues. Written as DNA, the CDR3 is TGTGCCAGCAGCCTGCCAATTAGCGGCTATGAGCAGTTCTTC. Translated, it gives CASSLPISGYEQFF.

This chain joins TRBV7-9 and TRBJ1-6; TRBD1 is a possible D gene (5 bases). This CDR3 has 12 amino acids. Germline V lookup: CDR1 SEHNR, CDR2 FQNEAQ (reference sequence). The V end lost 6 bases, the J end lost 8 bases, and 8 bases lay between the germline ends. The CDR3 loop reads CASRKQDSPLHF. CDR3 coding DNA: TGTGCCAGCAGAAAACAGGATTCACCCCTCCACTTT.

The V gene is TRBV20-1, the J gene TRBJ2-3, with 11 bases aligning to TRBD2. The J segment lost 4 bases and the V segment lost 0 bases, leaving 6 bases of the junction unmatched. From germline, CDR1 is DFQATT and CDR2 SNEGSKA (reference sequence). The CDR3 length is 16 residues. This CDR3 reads CSARELAGDLSDTQYF. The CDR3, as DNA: TGCAGTGCTAGAGAACTAGCGGGAGATTTATCAGATACGCAGTATTTT.

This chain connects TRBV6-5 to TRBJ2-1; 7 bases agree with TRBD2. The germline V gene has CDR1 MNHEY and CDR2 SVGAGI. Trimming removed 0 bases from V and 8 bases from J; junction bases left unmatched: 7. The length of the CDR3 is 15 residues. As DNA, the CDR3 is TGTGCCAGCAGTTACTCGATTGCGGGAGTTGATGAGCAGTTCTTC. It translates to CASSYSIAGVDEQFF.

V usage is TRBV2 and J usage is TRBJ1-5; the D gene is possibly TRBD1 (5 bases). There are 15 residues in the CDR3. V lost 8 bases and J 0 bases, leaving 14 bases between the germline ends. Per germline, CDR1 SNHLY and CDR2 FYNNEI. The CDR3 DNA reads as TGTGCCAGCGGCGAAAGACAGCTTAGCAATCAGCCCCAGCATTTT. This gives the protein CASGERQLSNQPQHF. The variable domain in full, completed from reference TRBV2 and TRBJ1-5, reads EPEVTQTPSHQVTQMGQEVILRCVPISNHLYFYWYRQILGQKVEFLVSFYNNEISEKSEIFDDQFSVERPDGSNFTLKIRSTKLEDSAMYFCASGERQLSNQPQHFGDGTRLSIL.